This T cell receptor (beta chain) was profiled in a study of beta chain features in type 1 diabetes. Of the isolated RNA, all was reverse transcribed, and so the sequenced material was expressed TCRB transcripts. Sequenced by immunoSEQ multiplex PCR; TCRdb stores in-frame clones only, minus some. The sample carries around 600,000 clones, under 15% recorded once. One heparinised blood draw, averaging about 120 mL, came from each donor. Overall study results and limits: TCRB CDR3 length was moderately but significantly reduced in all four CD4+ subsets of Type 1 diabetes patients. HLA influence on TCRB rearrangement stayed unresolved here. In type 1 diabetes patients, VDJ junctions had fewer insertions; deletions at these junctions were more frequent. Relative to healthy donors, patients appeared to have naive, central memory and Treg TCRB repertoires that were more similar.

This clone was seen more than once but under ten times. What it binds is not known. Other DNA sequences in this sample translate to the same CDR3. The TCR was taken from a man aged 30 to 45 with type 1 diabetes. Sequenced sample: naive CD4+ T cells from blood.

The CDR3: CASSLLETQYF. The CDR3 coding sequence is TGTGCCAGCAGCTTGCTAGAGACCCAGTACTTC. The chain combines TRBV5-6 with TRBJ2-5; no clear D gene. Trimming removed 1 base from V and 4 bases from J, with 2 bases in between. This CDR3 region has 11 residues. Per the germline V gene, CDR1 is SGHDT and CDR2 is YYEEEE.